Presented here are 27 T cell receptor beta chains from one specimen sequenced in a study of blood T cell repertoires in COVID-19. The data were produced by immunoSEQ multiplex PCR, yet TCRdb's version contains in-frame clones alone and is incomplete. In the table there are about 290,000 clones, roughly 88% of which are singletons. The sample consisted of peripheral blood. The receptors originated from a woman in her 30s with active or convalescent COVID-19.

The V gene is TRBV5-4, the J gene TRBJ2-2; 10 bases agree with TRBD1. The V gene's germline CDR1 is SGHNT and CDR2 YYREEE (reference sequence). V trimming: 2 bases; J trimming: 5 bases; junction bases outside the gene matches: 3. The CDR3 has 15 amino acids. CDR3 bases: TGTGCCAGCAGCTTATGGACAGGGGGAACCGGGGAGCTGTTTTTT. Protein: CASSLWTGGTGELFF.

This chain links TRBV4-3 with TRBJ1-2; D is possibly TRBD1 (5 bases). The germline gives CDR1 LGHNA, CDR2 YSLEER. The CDR3 is made up of 15 amino acids. The V gene lost 1 base and the J gene lost 2 bases, with 11 bases spanning the gap. The chain's CDR3 is CASSQGTQGNYGYTF. DNA for the CDR3: TGCGCCAGCAGCCAAGGGACCCAGGGAAACTATGGCTACACCTTC.

The chain couples TRBV30 to TRBJ1-3, with D tentatively TRBD1 (6 bases). Germline V CDR1 and CDR2: GTSNPN, SVGIG (reference sequence). V lost 8 bases to trimming and J lost 4 bases, with 15 bases between them. The CDR3 spans 13 residues. The CDR3 loop is CAGNQGIGNTIYF. The CDR3 bases are TGTGCCGGCAACCAGGGGATCGGAAACACCATATATTTT.

The count of this clone is one. The chain has TRBV9 and TRBJ1-6; 8 bases match TRBD1. V lost 1 base to trimming and J lost 2 bases; unmatched junction nucleotides: 5. CDR3 length equals 17 residues. The germline CDR1 and CDR2 sequences are SGDLS and YYNGEE. Written as DNA, the CDR3 is TGTGCCAGCAGCGTACAGGACAGGGTAACCTATAATTCACCCCTCCACTTT. Its protein product is CASSVQDRVTYNSPLHF.

The chain employs TRBV6-6 and TRBJ1-5, with D possibly matching TRBD1 (5 bases). This CDR3 has 16 amino acids. CDR1 is MNHNY and CDR2 is SVGAGI in the germline V gene (reference sequence). Trimming pared 0 bases from V and 4 bases from J, leaving 13 bases between. The CDR3 protein is CASSYSIRVGNQPQHF. The CDR3 bases are TGTGCCAGCAGTTACTCGATCAGGGTAGGGAATCAGCCCCAGCATTTT.

The genes are TRBV27 and TRBJ1-2; 7 bases align to TRBD1. The CDR3 spans 11 residues. Germline CDR1 and CDR2: MNHEY and SMNVEV (reference sequence). With 4 bases clipped from V and 13 bases from J, the junction kept 6 bases outside the gene matches. Here the CDR3 DNA reads TGTGCCAGCAGTTCAACAGGGGTTACCACCTTC. Protein product: CASSSTGVTTF.

The chain has TRBV9 and TRBJ2-1; 11 bases are a match to TRBD2. The CDR3 extends over 15 amino acids. Germline CDR1 is SGDLS and CDR2 is YYNGEE. Losses at the gene ends were 4 bases for V and 6 bases for J; bases not matched to a gene: 6. CDR3 region: CASSTRGTSGNEQFF. The CDR3 nucleotides read TGTGCCAGCAGCACCCGAGGGACTAGCGGCAATGAGCAGTTCTTC.

This clone was seen a single time. The chain uses TRBV21-1 and TRBJ2-3; the D call TRBD1 from the table was never checked on the DNA. TRBV21-1 has pseudogene status. The CDR3 sequence is 15 residues long. CDR3 sequence reads: CASSKDRRRTDTQYF. CDR3 sequence (DNA): TGTGCCAGCAGCAAGGACAGGAGACGCACAGATACGCAGTATTTT.

The V call is TRBV29-1, the J call TRBJ1-1; TRBD1 agrees at 8 bases. V dropped 7 bases and J dropped 4; count of bases not matched to a gene: 11. Germline CDR1 is SQVTM and CDR2 is ANQGSEA. The CDR3 contains 14 residues. The CDR3 DNA sequence: TGCAGCGCCACTACCCAGGGGGCGGGCACTGAAGCTTTCTTT. It codes for CSATTQGAGTEAFF.

The chain joins TRBV3-1 (or the pseudogene TRBV3-2) to TRBJ2-3, with a weak D call TRBD1 (6 bases). Germline CDR1 and CDR2: LGHDT and YNNKEL (reference sequence). V dropped 6 bases and J dropped 4 bases, with 17 bases sitting between them. This CDR3 region has 15 residues. The CDR3 DNA follows: TGTGCCAGCAGTCTCAGGGTTGAGGGGGCAGATACGCAGTATTTT. Amino acid sequence: CASSLRVEGADTQYF.

The chain recombines TRBV6-5 with TRBJ1-1, with a tentative D call TRBD1 (6 bases). The V end lost 2 bases, the J end lost 11 bases, and 15 bases lay between the germline ends. This CDR3 is 13 amino acids long. Germline V lookup: CDR1 MNHEY, CDR2 SVGAGI. CDR3: CASSYGSGVGAFF. The CDR3 region has the DNA TGTGCCAGCAGTTACGGATCAGGGGTTGGGGCTTTCTTT.

CDR3 coding DNA: TGTGCCACCAGTGGAAGTTCGGGGGGACCCCAAGAGACCCAGTACTTC. The encoded protein is CATSGSSGGPQETQYF. The chain joins TRBV24-1 to TRBJ2-5; 7 nucleotides match TRBD2. The germline gives CDR1 KGHDR, CDR2 SFDVKD. CDR3 length equals 16 residues. V shed 5 bases, J shed 1 base, and the junction held 9 bases outside the gene matches.

Here the CDR3 DNA reads TGTGCCAGCAGCCCCATGGGACAGGGGGGTCAAGCTTTCTTT. It specifies CASSPMGQGGQAFF. This chain uses TRBV3-1 (or the pseudogene TRBV3-2) with TRBJ1-1; TRBD1 aligns across 11 bases. Germline assignment: CDR1 LGHDT and CDR2 YNNKEL (reference sequence). CDR3 size: 14 residues. V lost 4 bases and J lost 9; bases outside the gene matches: 7.

V and J are TRBV14 and TRBJ1-6; D unresolved. The CDR3 loop spans 14 amino acids. The V end lost 1 base, the J end lost 5 bases, and 6 bases lay between the germline ends. Looked up from germline, CDR1 is SGHDN and CDR2 is FVKESK. The CDR3 nucleotides read TGTGCCAGCAGCCAAGGTCGGGATAATTCACCCCTCCACTTT. This gives the protein CASSQGRDNSPLHF.

The chain uses TRBV28 and TRBJ2-5; 8 bases are a match to TRBD2. The germline gives CDR1 MDHEN, CDR2 SYDVKM. This CDR3 region has 15 residues. V lost 7 bases and J lost 0; bases outside the gene matches: 7. Written as DNA, the CDR3 is TGTGCCAGCACCTCCTCGGGAGGGTACCAAGAGACCCAGTACTTC. Translation gives CASTSSGGYQETQYF.

V usage is TRBV19 and J usage is TRBJ2-1; D is possibly TRBD1 (6 bases). Trimming removed 6 bases at V and 2 bases at J, with 20 bases between. The CDR3 totals 17 residues. Germline CDR1 is LNHDA and CDR2 is SQIVND (reference sequence). The CDR3 region is CASRSFGTGSPYNEQFF. CDR3 DNA: TGTGCCAGTAGGAGTTTTGGCACAGGGTCCCCCTACAATGAGCAGTTCTTC.

The chain carries TRBV27 and TRBJ1-6; D is ambiguous. The V end lost 3 bases, the J end lost 7 bases, and 10 bases lay between the germline ends. This CDR3 is 14 amino acids long. Germline CDR1 and CDR2: MNHEY and SMNVEV (reference sequence). DNA of the CDR3: TGTGCCAGCAGTTTTGTACAGAAAAATTCACCCCTCCACTTT. Encoded protein: CASSFVQKNSPLHF.

The chain couples TRBV18 to TRBJ2-7; 7 nucleotides match TRBD2. The V and J ends lost 5 bases and 1 base, in that order; junction bases with no gene match: 8. This CDR3 has 15 residues. The germline CDR1 and CDR2 sequences are KGHSH and LQKENI. The CDR3 sequence: CASSGGGGGSYEQYF. The CDR3 nucleotides are TGTGCCAGCTCAGGAGGAGGCGGGGGTTCCTACGAGCAGTACTTC.

The chain carries TRBV5-6 and TRBJ2-7; 8 positions agree with TRBD1. Germline CDR1 is SGHDT and CDR2 is YYEEEE. V gave up 3 bases and J gave up 0 bases; unmatched junction bases: 8. The CDR3 extends over 16 amino acids. The CDR3 DNA sequence: TGTGCCAGCAGCTCGCCAGGGGGCCTAAGCTCCTACGAGCAGTACTTC. It encodes CASSSPGGLSSYEQYF.

The rearrangement joins TRBV2 to TRBJ2-1; 8 nucleotides line up with TRBD1. The CDR3 length is 15 residues. CDR1 is SNHLY, CDR2 FYNNEI, per germline. Germline trimming cut 8 bases from V and 7 bases from J; bases unmatched to any gene: 13. Here the CDR3 reads CASRSGGSRVNEQFF. CDR3 DNA: TGTGCCAGCCGTTCAGGGGGCTCAAGGGTTAATGAGCAGTTCTTC. The full variable domain, in which reference TRBV2 and TRBJ2-1 provide the parts outside the CDR3, is EPEVTQTPSHQVTQMGQEVILRCVPISNHLYFYWYRQILGQKVEFLVSFYNNEISEKSEIFDDQFSVERPDGSNFTLKIRSTKLEDSAMYFCASRSGGSRVNEQFFGPGTRLTVL.

This clone was recorded once. The V call is TRBV6-5, the J call TRBJ2-2; possible D gene TRBD2, 6 bases. With 6 bases removed from V and 4 bases from J, the gap between germline ends came to 12 bases. The CDR3 is 14 amino acids. Germline assignment: CDR1 MNHEY and CDR2 SVGAGI. The CDR3 coding sequence is TGTGCCAGCAGGCGGGACGGGCCCACCGGGGAGCTGTTTTTT. This sequence encodes CASRRDGPTGELFF.

V is TRBV6-5 and J is TRBJ2-7; perhaps TRBD1 as D (6 bases). V was trimmed by 6 bases and J by 2 bases, leaving 11 bases between them. This CDR3 is built from 13 residues. CDR1 MNHEY and CDR2 SVGAGI come from the germline V gene. The CDR3 DNA reads as TGTGCCAGCAGCAACAGGGTTACCTACGAGCAGTACTTC. This encodes CASSNRVTYEQYF.

V is TRBV19 and J is TRBJ2-7; 9 bases match TRBD1. Trimming cost V 5 bases and J 5 bases; bases outside gene matches: 10. Per germline, CDR1 LNHDA and CDR2 SQIVND (reference sequence). The CDR3 contains 15 residues. In nucleotides, the CDR3 is TGTGCCAGTAGTTTCCGATACGGGACAGGGAACGAGCAGTACTTC. Protein sequence: CASSFRYGTGNEQYF. Full variable domain (missing parts from reference TRBV19 and TRBJ2-7): DGGITQSPKYLFRKEGQNVTLSCEQNLNHDAMYWYRQDPGQGLRLIYYSQIVNDFQKGDIAEGYSVSREKKESFPLTVTSAQKNPTAFYLCASSFRYGTGNEQYFGPGTRLTVT.

As to this clone: A junction boundary mismatches the germline segment, possibly from a read error. The chain joins TRBV5-1 to TRBJ1-2, with TRBD1 matching 9 bases. Germline loops: CDR1 SGHRS, CDR2 YFSETQ. The CDR3 runs 15 residues. The CDR3 loop reads CASSLGTGLGDGYTF. The CDR3 DNA reads as TGCGCCAGCAGTTTGGGGACAGGGCTTGGAGATGGCTACACCTTC.

V gene TRBV5-5 combines with J gene TRBJ2-7; D may be TRBD1 (5 bases). The V gene's germline CDR1 is SGHKS and CDR2 YYEKEE (reference sequence). Trimming cost V 0 bases and J 3 bases, with 16 bases left between them. The CDR3 runs to 16 residues. The DNA for the CDR3 is TGTGCCAGCAGCTTGGCCTTGATGGGGCCAGGCTACGAGCAGTACTTC. Encoded protein: CASSLALMGPGYEQYF.

This clone was found once. The V call is TRBV11-1, the J call TRBJ2-7; D unclear. This CDR3 region has 14 residues. V lost 0 bases and J 4 bases, leaving 10 bases between the germline ends. Germline-derived CDR1 and CDR2 are SGHAT and FQDESV (reference sequence). The CDR3: CASSLALAGYEQYF. CDR3 nucleotide sequence: TGTGCCAGCAGCTTAGCGCTCGCAGGATACGAGCAGTACTTC.

The V and J genes are TRBV30 and TRBJ2-5; D perhaps matches TRBD2 (6 bases). CDR3 length: 14 amino acids. The V gene lost 0 bases and the J gene lost 3 bases, with 11 bases spanning the gap. Per germline, CDR1 GTSNPN and CDR2 SVGIG (reference sequence). CDR3 loop: CAWSVGGRKETQYF. DNA of the CDR3: TGTGCCTGGAGTGTAGGAGGGAGAAAAGAGACCCAGTACTTC.